This T cell receptor beta chain was recorded in a study of early T cells in non-severe SARS-CoV-2 infection. Individual cDNA molecules received unique molecular identifiers during library preparation. TCRdb reprocessed the 5' RACE reads via MiXCR and lists one record per CDR3 protein. The data hold about 50,000 distinct CDR3 sequences, with approximately 8.4% observed a single time. Trimming took off 3 bases at V and 6 bases at J, with 6 bases between the two ends. The CDR3 sequence is 12 residues long. The germline CDR1 and CDR2 sequences are WSHSY and SAAADI. Input material: whole blood. The sequence was collected from an adult who was a healthcare worker with PCR-confirmed SARS-CoV-2 infection or an uninfected control (not recorded which). V usage is TRBV10-2 and J usage is TRBJ1-5; D is unresolved. CDR3 DNA: TGCGCCAGCAGTGAACCTACTCAGCCCCAGCATTTT. Translating it yields CASSEPTQPQHF.